This passage covers 5 T cell receptor beta chains from one sample sequenced in a study of blood T cell repertoires in COVID-19. The repertoire was sequenced with immunoSEQ multiplex PCR; TCRdb's copy has only in-frame clones and lacks some. The table lists around 250,000 clones, around 90% of them singletons, with 0.95% to 1.5% in the top ten. Sequencing was performed on PBMCs or T cells enriched from blood (not recorded which). These TCRs come from a human donor in a cohort exposed to, infected with or recovered from COVID-19 (not recorded which). The donor label of this sample is uncertain.

This clone was counted a single time. CDR3 in DNA: TGTGCCAGCTCACCAAGCCAGGCCCGGGGTACTGAAGCTTTCTTT. Its protein product is CASSPSQARGTEAFF. V and J are TRBV18 and TRBJ1-1; D is unclear. This CDR3 is built from 15 residues. The germline V gene encodes CDR1 KGHSH and CDR2 LQKENI. The germline V and J ends were trimmed by 2 bases and 5 bases, with 15 bases remaining between them.

This clone has a single count. This chain connects TRBV7-7 to TRBJ2-5; tentative D call: TRBD1 (5 bases). Per the germline V gene, CDR1 is SSHAT and CDR2 is FNYEAQ (reference sequence). With 2 bases removed from V and 5 bases from J, the gap between germline ends came to 12 bases. This CDR3 region has 14 residues. CDR3 region: CASSLSRVGETQYF. The CDR3 region has the DNA TGTGCCAGCAGCTTATCCAGGGTCGGGGAGACCCAGTACTTC.

This chain connects TRBV7-3 to TRBJ2-3; 9 bases map to TRBD2. The CDR3 totals 16 residues. CDR1 SGHTA and CDR2 FQGTGA come from the germline V gene. V shed 2 bases and J 2 bases; nucleotides not matched to a gene: 5. The CDR3: CASSLSAGGHTDTQYF. The CDR3 nucleotides are TGTGCCAGCAGCTTATCAGCGGGGGGCCACACAGATACGCAGTATTTT.

The V gene is TRBV5-5, the J gene TRBJ2-5, with a possible D match to TRBD1 (6 bases). Germline loops: CDR1 SGHKS, CDR2 YYEKEE (reference sequence). The CDR3 totals 12 residues. With 3 bases removed from V and 5 bases from J, the gap between germline ends came to 8 bases. The DNA of the CDR3 is TGTGCCAGCAGCTGGGGGCTGGAGACCCAGTACTTC. Protein: CASSWGLETQYF.

The chain employs TRBV7-9 and TRBJ2-7; weak D call: TRBD2 (6 bases). V was shortened by 5 bases and J by 7 bases, with 18 bases between the two germline ends. Germline-derived CDR1 and CDR2 are SEHNR and FQNEAQ (reference sequence). The CDR3 covers 14 residues. DNA for the CDR3: TGTGCCAGCAGCCCAGGGACTTCCTCGCGTGAGCAGTACTTC. This gives the protein CASSPGTSSREQYF.